Below, 7 T cell receptor beta chains from the same sample are listed, as sequenced in a study of T cell responses to AZD1222 COVID-19 vaccine. Profiled with immunoSEQ multiplex PCR; TCRdb holds only in-frame clones, not every one. Of about 120,000 clones listed, about nine tenths are singletons. The material was peripheral blood, obtained on day 0 of AZD1222 vaccination. These receptors were obtained from an adult in good health.

This chain uses TRBV13 with TRBJ2-2; D is possibly TRBD1 (5 bases). Germline V gives CDR1 PRHDT, CDR2 FYEKMQ (reference sequence). V dropped 5 bases and J dropped 4 bases, with 17 bases sitting between them. This CDR3 spans 16 amino acids. As DNA, the CDR3 is TGTGCCAGCAGCCGAGAGCAGGGAATTTTCACCGGGGAGCTGTTTTTT. Amino acid sequence: CASSREQGIFTGELFF.

A single count supports this clone. The V call is TRBV30, the J call TRBJ2-7; D might be TRBD1 or TRBD2, each matching 5 bases. Germline V gene lookup returns CDR1 GTSNPN and CDR2 SVGIG (reference sequence). Trimming removed 4 bases from V and 1 base from J, with 11 bases in between. This CDR3 has 13 residues. The CDR3 DNA is TGTGCCTGGACCGGGACGGATTCCTACGAGCAGTACTTC. Translation gives CAWTGTDSYEQYF.

J is TRBJ1-4 and V is TRBV5-1; D is possibly TRBD1 (5 bases). This CDR3 has 16 amino acids. The V end lost 2 bases, the J end lost 3 bases, and 14 bases lay between the germline ends. Germline loops: CDR1 SGHRS, CDR2 YFSETQ. This CDR3 reads CASSLGQGVANEKLFF. CDR3 bases: TGCGCCAGCAGCTTAGGGCAAGGGGTCGCTAATGAAAAACTGTTTTTT.

The count of this clone is one. The chain links TRBV7-3 to TRBJ2-1, with D possibly matching TRBD1 (7 bases). This CDR3 spans 16 amino acids. Germline CDR1 and CDR2: SGHTA and FQGTGA. The V and J ends lost 2 bases and 3 bases respectively, with 14 bases between them. The CDR3 protein is CASSLWGGTDYNEQFF. The CDR3 coding sequence is TGTGCCAGCAGCTTATGGGGCGGGACAGACTACAATGAGCAGTTCTTC.

Comment on this clone: At one end the junction does not follow the germline gene, possibly because of a read error. The chain combines TRBV9 with TRBJ1-2; 11 nucleotides match TRBD1. CDR1 and CDR2 (germline): SGDLS, YYNGEE. The CDR3 is 15 amino acids. The CDR3 region is CARSARDRGGNGYTF. The CDR3 DNA sequence: TGTGCCCGCAGCGCTCGGGACAGGGGGGGGAATGGCTACACCTTC.

The V gene is TRBV4-2, the J gene TRBJ2-7, with 7 bases lining up with TRBD1. The CDR3 is 14 amino acids. V lost 1 base and J lost 3; bases outside the gene matches: 3. The germline CDR1 and CDR2 sequences are LGHNA and YNFKEQ. For the CDR3, the DNA is TGTGCCAGCAGCCAAGGGACAGGCTACTACGAGCAGTACTTC. Its protein is CASSQGTGYYEQYF.

This clone was recorded once. The chain has TRBV3-1 (or the pseudogene TRBV3-2) and TRBJ2-7; TRBD1 might be the D (6 bases). The CDR3 contains 22 residues. V lost 0 bases, J lost 3 bases, and 33 bases lay in between. Germline CDR1 LGHDT, CDR2 YNNKEL (reference sequence). CDR3 protein: CASSQDILVKFKARQEDYEQYF. DNA of the CDR3: TGTGCCAGCAGCCAAGATATCCTGGTAAAGTTCAAGGCCCGACAGGAGGACTACGAGCAGTACTTC.